The 32 T cell receptor beta chains given below trace back to one sample, sequenced in a study of cytomegalovirus exposure and HLA in healthy donors. PCR involved 60 Vbeta and 13 Jbeta primers. Only in-frame clones appear in the TCRdb table, and some are missing; sequencing was by immunoSEQ multiplex PCR. The sample has 120,000 to 150,000 clones, roughly 72% seen once. The sample comprised PBMCs. These receptors were collected from a man aged 35-49 years in good health and CMV-seronegative.

This clone was detected once. This chain connects TRBV5-1 to TRBJ2-3, with 8 bases lining up with TRBD2. This CDR3 region has 15 residues. Germline V CDR1 and CDR2: SGHRS, YFSETQ. Trimming cost V 10 bases and J 1 base; bases outside gene matches: 11. The CDR3 DNA follows: TGCGCCGGAAAGCTGGGTAGCGGGGGCACAGATACGCAGTATTTT. Amino acid sequence: CAGKLGSGGTDTQYF.

This clone was seen a few times. The rearrangement joins TRBV7-8 to TRBJ1-2, with a possible D match to TRBD1 (6 bases). CDR3 length: 15 amino acids. Trimming took 1 base from V and 2 from J, leaving 11 bases between them. Germline lookup yields CDR1 SGHVS and CDR2 FQNEAQ. CDR3 sequence reads: CASSLGLGANYGYTF. CDR3 coding DNA: TGTGCCAGCAGCTTAGGTCTGGGGGCCAACTATGGCTACACCTTC.

V and J are TRBV25-1 and TRBJ2-1; 9 bases align to TRBD2. The length of the CDR3 is 16 residues. Trimming took 6 bases from V and 9 from J; bases not matched to a gene: 15. Germline V gene data show CDR1 as MGHDK and CDR2 as SYGVNS. CDR3 nucleotides: TGTGCCAGCAGCGACAGGGCGGGCGGGGGGGCAATTGAGCAGTTCTTC. As protein: CASSDRAGGGAIEQFF.

The chain employs TRBV7-2 and TRBJ2-3, with D uncertain. The ends were cut back, 2 bases at V and 1 base at J, with 10 bases in the middle. The germline V gene encodes CDR1 SGHTA and CDR2 FQGNSA. This CDR3 is 15 amino acids long. CDR3 DNA sequence: TGTGCCAGCAGCTTACAGGTTTCGCGCACAGATACGCAGTATTTT. Translated: CASSLQVSRTDTQYF.

This clone showed up just a few times. The V gene is TRBV6-6, the J gene TRBJ2-3; TRBD1 might be the D (6 bases). CDR3 length equals 15 residues. The ends were cut back, 5 bases at V and 2 bases at J, with 14 bases in the middle. Germline assignment: CDR1 MNHNY and CDR2 SVGAGI (reference sequence). CDR3 in amino acids: CASSAQGGITDTQYF. CDR3 nucleotide sequence: TGTGCCAGCAGTGCACAGGGTGGGATCACAGATACGCAGTATTTT.

In regard to this clone: One junction end does not reproduce the germline sequence, and a read error may be involved. The rearrangement uses TRBV2 and TRBJ2-7; perhaps TRBD1 as D (7 bases). Germline CDR1 and CDR2: SNHLY and FYNNEI. This CDR3 has 15 amino acids. This CDR3 reads CASSEGWAGGLILDF. The CDR3 DNA reads TGTGCCAGCAGTGAAGGTTGGGCAGGGGGGTTAATATTGGACTTC.

CDR3 protein: CASSSTSGYEQYF. CDR3 bases: TGTGCCAGCAGCTCGACTAGCGGCTACGAGCAGTACTTC. The gene calls are TRBV7-9 and TRBJ2-5, with TRBD2 matching over 9 bases. The J call may be incorrect, as the DNA end agrees better with TRBJ2-7. The length of the CDR3 is 13 residues. Germline CDR1 SEHNR, CDR2 FQNEAQ (reference sequence).

The chain couples TRBV5-1 to TRBJ2-7, with 8 bases matching TRBD1. Trimming removed 4 bases from V and 2 bases from J; junction bases left unmatched: 5. Germline lookup yields CDR1 SGHRS and CDR2 YFSETQ. This CDR3 contains 14 residues. The CDR3 DNA follows: TGCGCCAGCAGCCCCGGACAGGGACCCTACGAGCAGTACTTC. Residues: CASSPGQGPYEQYF. Filled out from reference TRBV5-1 and TRBJ2-7, the complete variable domain reads KAGVTQTPRYLIKTRGQQVTLSCSPISGHRSVSWYQQTPGQGLQFLFEYFSETQRNKGNFPGRFSGRQFSNSRSEMNVSTLELGDSALYLCASSPGQGPYEQYFGPGTRLTVT.

This chain connects TRBV27 to TRBJ2-7; TRBD1 agrees at 9 bases. With 5 bases clipped from V and 1 base from J, the junction kept 6 bases outside the gene matches. The CDR3 extends over 15 amino acids. CDR1 is MNHEY, CDR2 SMNVEV, per germline (reference sequence). CDR3 sequence reads: CASSSGQGKSYEQYF. The CDR3 coding sequence is TGTGCCAGCAGTAGTGGACAGGGGAAATCCTACGAGCAGTACTTC.

V is TRBV5-1 and J is TRBJ2-1; D is ambiguous. The CDR3 has 14 amino acids. Germline V gene lookup returns CDR1 SGHRS and CDR2 YFSETQ. V was clipped by 4 bases and J by 4 bases, with 12 bases between them. CDR3 loop: CASSGKTAYNEQFF. CDR3 DNA sequence: TGCGCCAGCAGCGGAAAAACAGCTTACAATGAGCAGTTCTTC.

This CDR3 reads CASSSQGGYRPQHF. The CDR3 bases are TGTGCCAGTAGTTCGCAGGGTGGCTATCGGCCCCAGCATTTT. The chain couples TRBV19 to TRBJ1-5; possibly TRBD1 for D (5 bases). Germline-derived CDR1 and CDR2 are LNHDA and SQIVND (reference sequence). This CDR3 spans 14 amino acids. V was clipped by 5 bases and J by 9 bases, with 17 bases between them.

V gene TRBV19 combines with J gene TRBJ2-1; 7 nucleotides agree with TRBD2. Germline trimming cut 0 bases from V and 0 bases from J; bases unmatched to any gene: 8. This CDR3 region has 18 residues. Germline V gene sequence: CDR1 LNHDA, CDR2 SQIVND (reference sequence). CDR3 DNA sequence: TGTGCCAGTAGTATAGAGGGGAACGGCGGGAGCTCCTACAATGAGCAGTTCTTC. This translates into CASSIEGNGGSSYNEQFF.

V usage is TRBV11-2 and J usage is TRBJ2-4, with D unclear. This CDR3 region has 14 residues. The V end lost 3 bases, the J end lost 8 bases, and 14 bases lay between the germline ends. The germline V gene has CDR1 SGHAT and CDR2 FQNNGV. CDR3: CASSLPQASDIQYF. The DNA of the CDR3 is TGTGCCAGCAGCTTGCCCCAAGCCAGCGACATTCAGTACTTC.

The chain employs TRBV5-1 and TRBJ2-3, with TRBD1 as a possible D gene (8 bases). Germline CDR1 and CDR2: SGHRS and YFSETQ. The CDR3 sequence is 13 residues long. Trimming took 4 bases from V and 8 from J, leaving 14 bases between them. CDR3 in DNA: TGCGCCAGCAGCACGACAGGGGAGGGTACGCAGTATTTT. It translates to CASSTTGEGTQYF.

The chain links TRBV6-1 to TRBJ1-2; possibly TRBD1 for D (5 bases). CDR1 MNHNS and CDR2 SASEGT come from the germline V gene. The length of the CDR3 is 15 residues. The V end was cut by 0 bases, the J end by 5 bases, with 13 bases between. This chain's CDR3 is CASSEALGTLYGYTF. CDR3 bases: TGTGCCAGCAGTGAAGCGCTCGGGACTCTTTATGGCTACACCTTC.

This sequence joins TRBV9 and TRBJ1-3, with D maybe TRBD1 (5 bases). In germline, CDR1 is SGDLS, CDR2 YYNGEE. The CDR3 loop spans 19 amino acids. The V end was cut by 4 bases, the J end by 6 bases, with 29 bases between. The CDR3 nucleotides are TGTGCCAGCAGCCCTCTAATCCGGGACTCCCTACAAAGCGAAAACACCATATATTTT. Its translation is CASSPLIRDSLQSENTIYF.

The V gene is TRBV7-9, the J gene TRBJ2-1, with D perhaps matching TRBD2 (6 bases). The length of the CDR3 is 12 residues. CDR1 is SEHNR and CDR2 is FQNEAQ in the germline V gene (reference sequence). The ends were cut back, 0 bases at V and 14 bases at J, with 11 bases in the middle. This CDR3 reads CASSLAETREFF. DNA of the CDR3: TGTGCCAGCAGCTTAGCCGAGACTAGAGAGTTCTTC.

The chain couples TRBV9 to TRBJ1-3; no reliable D call. Looked up from germline, CDR1 is SGDLS and CDR2 is YYNGEE. The CDR3 loop spans 18 amino acids. V dropped 0 bases and J dropped 0 bases, with 16 bases sitting between them. CDR3 nucleotides: TGTGCCAGCAGCGTAGCTCCCACGACTGACTACTCTGGAAACACCATATATTTT. Protein product: CASSVAPTTDYSGNTIYF.

This chain links TRBV5-1 with TRBJ2-7, with 7 bases identical to TRBD1. The CDR3 totals 14 residues. Germline values: CDR1 SGHRS, CDR2 YFSETQ. Germline trimming cut 4 bases from V and 1 base from J; bases unmatched to any gene: 5. The CDR3 region has the DNA TGCGCCAGCAGCCTAGGGACAGTATCCTACGAGCAGTACTTC. It yields the protein CASSLGTVSYEQYF. Complete variable domain (other parts from reference TRBV5-1 and TRBJ2-7): KAGVTQTPRYLIKTRGQQVTLSCSPISGHRSVSWYQQTPGQGLQFLFEYFSETQRNKGNFPGRFSGRQFSNSRSEMNVSTLELGDSALYLCASSLGTVSYEQYFGPGTRLTVT.

CDR3 sequence: CASSPPGVVDTEAFF. DNA of the CDR3: TGTGCCAGCTCACCACCCGGGGTGGTGGACACTGAAGCTTTCTTT. The genes are TRBV18 and TRBJ1-1, with unresolved D. Trimming stripped 0 bases from V and 3 bases from J, with 11 bases between. The CDR3 totals 15 residues. The germline gives CDR1 KGHSH, CDR2 LQKENI.

A remark on this clone: The junction departs from the called germline gene at one end, perhaps through a read error. The chain has TRBV6-6 and TRBJ2-7, with 7 nucleotides matching TRBD1. Germline V gene lookup returns CDR1 MNHNY and CDR2 SVGAGI (reference sequence). There are 15 residues in the CDR3. The CDR3, as DNA: TGTGCCAACAGTTATAATACGGGACAGTCCTACGAGCAGTACTTC. It yields the protein CANSYNTGQSYEQYF.

The chain employs TRBV5-1 and TRBJ2-7; 9 bases match TRBD2. Germline V CDR1 and CDR2: SGHRS, YFSETQ. The junction had 5 bases not matched to a gene; V was cut back by 4 bases and J by 0 bases. The length of the CDR3 is 15 residues. The chain's CDR3 is CASSPGLASSYEQYF. CDR3 coding DNA: TGCGCCAGCAGCCCGGGACTAGCCAGCTCCTACGAGCAGTACTTC.

The chain is built from TRBV10-3 and TRBJ2-2, with 10 bases that match TRBD2. The CDR3 sequence is 17 residues long. V trimming: 10 bases; J trimming: 7 bases; junction bases outside the gene matches: 18. CDR1 and CDR2 from the germline V gene are ENHRY and SYGVKD. CDR3 sequence: CATQERVAGGRVGELFF. CDR3 sequence (DNA): TGTGCCACCCAAGAGCGTGTAGCGGGGGGCCGGGTCGGGGAGCTGTTTTTT.

The chain is built from TRBV7-9 and TRBJ2-1; no clear D. V was trimmed by 8 bases and J by 7 bases, leaving 15 bases between them. Germline V gene sequence: CDR1 SEHNR, CDR2 FQNEAQ (reference sequence). The CDR3 is 13 residues long. CDR3 loop: CASRYPVENEQFF. CDR3 coding DNA: TGTGCCAGCCGCTACCCGGTGGAGAATGAGCAGTTCTTC.

The chain couples TRBV2 to TRBJ2-2; the D is unclear. V lost 6 bases to trimming and J lost 5 bases, with 7 bases between them. Germline values: CDR1 SNHLY, CDR2 FYNNEI. The CDR3 runs to 12 residues. CDR3 coding DNA: TGTGCCAGCAGCACAGAGACCGGGGAGCTGTTTTTT. Its translation is CASSTETGELFF.

The rearrangement links TRBV7-8 to TRBJ2-3; D gene ambiguous. Germline V lookup: CDR1 SGHVS, CDR2 FQNEAQ. The CDR3 sequence is 14 residues long. Trimming stripped 8 bases from V and 2 bases from J, with 14 bases between. The CDR3 DNA reads as TGTGCCAGCCTATTGAAGAGGAACACAGATACGCAGTATTTT. Translation gives CASLLKRNTDTQYF.

The chain is built from TRBV5-6 and TRBJ2-7, with D maybe TRBD2 (6 bases). Germline CDR1 and CDR2: SGHDT and YYEEEE. The CDR3 runs to 13 residues. V was clipped by 2 bases and J by 0 bases, with 6 bases between them. CDR3 nucleotides: TGTGCCAGCAGCTTCGGGAGCTCCTACGAGCAGTACTTC. This codes for CASSFGSSYEQYF. Variable domain in full (rest from reference TRBV5-6 and TRBJ2-7): DAGVTQSPTHLIKTRGQQVTLRCSPKSGHDTVSWYQQALGQGPQFIFQYYEEEERQRGNFPDRFSGHQFPNYSSELNVNALLLGDSALYLCASSFGSSYEQYFGPGTRLTVT.

This clone was observed once. V usage is TRBV18 and J usage is TRBJ2-2, with a tentative D call TRBD1 (5 bases). V gave up 5 bases and J gave up 5 bases, with 15 bases separating them. Germline CDR1 KGHSH, CDR2 LQKENI. The CDR3 extends over 15 amino acids. The CDR3: CASSSGRGWTGELFF. CDR3 coding DNA: TGTGCCAGCTCATCTGGTAGGGGATGGACCGGGGAGCTGTTTTTT.

This sequence joins TRBV11-2 and TRBJ2-3; 8 nucleotides line up with TRBD2. V was pared by 3 bases and J by 0 bases, with 5 bases of the junction left unmatched. Germline CDR1 reads SGHAT; CDR2 reads FQNNGV. CDR3 length equals 16 residues. DNA for the CDR3: TGTGCCAGCAGCTTCGGACTAGCAGTGAGCACAGATACGCAGTATTTT. Translated, it gives CASSFGLAVSTDTQYF. Combining the CDR3 with reference TRBV11-2 and TRBJ2-3 gives the whole variable domain EAGVAQSPRYKIIEKRQSVAFWCNPISGHATLYWYQQILGQGPKLLIQFQNNGVVDDSQLPKDRFSAERLKGVDSTLKIQPAKLEDSAVYLCASSFGLAVSTDTQYFGPGTRLTVL.

V usage is TRBV6-5 and J usage is TRBJ1-2; D gene ambiguous. Germline lookup yields CDR1 MNHEY and CDR2 SVGAGI. The CDR3 spans 13 residues. V was pared by 5 bases and J by 7 bases, with 14 bases between. For the CDR3, the DNA is TGTGCCAGCAGTCCTCGGGAGCTAGGTGGCTACACCTTC. Amino acids: CASSPRELGGYTF.

The chain carries TRBV28 and TRBJ1-1; tentatively, D is TRBD1 (6 bases). Deletions cut 5 bases from V and 5 bases from J, with 21 bases between. This CDR3 is 16 amino acids long. Germline-derived CDR1 and CDR2 are MDHEN and SYDVKM. Here the CDR3 reads CASSPKGQGPETEAFF. The CDR3 nucleotides are TGTGCCAGCAGTCCGAAAGGCCAGGGGCCGGAAACTGAAGCTTTCTTT.

This clone was found a few times. The rearrangement links TRBV6-5 to TRBJ1-6; the D is unclear. Germline V lookup: CDR1 MNHEY, CDR2 SVGAGI. The CDR3 totals 15 residues. The V and J ends lost 0 bases and 9 bases respectively, with 12 bases between them. CDR3: CASSYSREGSSPLHF. The CDR3 DNA reads as TGTGCCAGCAGTTACTCGCGAGAGGGAAGTTCACCCCTCCACTTT.